The present T cell receptor (beta chain) was sequenced within a study of glioma-infiltrating T cells after dendritic cell vaccination. About the study: Glioblastoma patients came from Phase I and II dendritic cell vaccination trials. At biweekly intervals, patients got three intradermal dendritic cell vaccine injections.

Germline CDR1 and CDR2: SGHTA and FQGNSA. This CDR3 is 13 amino acids long. V was trimmed by 5 bases and J by 3 bases, leaving 8 bases between them. TCRB CDR3 was amplified from 2 ug genomic DNA or less. Primers: 60 V beta forward and 13 J beta reverse. Produced via immunoSEQ multiplex PCR; TCRdb's table is partial and in-frame only. Of over 80,000 clones listed, approximately 78% are singletons. The time point is: after dendritic cell vaccination, including at tumor progression/relapse. The chain couples TRBV7-2 to TRBJ1-5, with D unclear. The sequence derives from a human donor with glioblastoma. The source was blood, collected after dendritic cell vaccination. CDR3 nucleotide sequence: TGTGCCAGCAGCCTAAGCCCCAATCAGCCCCAGCATTTT. It translates to CASSLSPNQPQHF.